Below are 16 T cell receptor beta chains sequenced from a single sample in a study of T cells in Graves' hyperthyroidism and ophthalmopathy. Amplification of TCR beta CDR3 regions was performed using RNA transcripts as template. Carried out on the TCR CDR3, a first-round RT-PCR used the HTBI primer set. TCRdb re-called the multiplex PCR reads through MiXCR, storing one row per CDR3 protein. This table holds about 130,000 distinct CDR3 sequences, 22% found once. Sequencing was done on a sample of blood. These TCRs come from a woman between 50 and 59 years old with Graves' hyperthyroidism that later progressed to Graves' ophthalmopathy.

This clonotype appeared a few times. The chain has TRBV6-5 and TRBJ1-3; no clear D gene. CDR1 is MNHEY and CDR2 is SVGAGI in the germline V gene. V shed 2 bases and J shed 4 bases, with 12 bases lying between them. This CDR3 comprises 15 residues. CDR3 protein: CASSYRPLTGNTIYF. CDR3 sequence (DNA): TGTGCCAGCAGTTACCGGCCCTTAACAGGAAACACCATATATTTT.

The chain uses TRBV19 and TRBJ1-2; TRBD1 is a possible D gene (5 bases). The CDR3 consists of 14 residues. CDR1 and CDR2 (germline): LNHDA, SQIVND (reference sequence). V lost 4 bases and J 3 bases, leaving 12 bases between the germline ends. CDR3 coding DNA: TGTGCCAGTAGTAGGAGGGGCTGGGACTATGGCTACACCTTC. This translates into CASSRRGWDYGYTF.

This clonotype appeared many times. The chain recombines TRBV6-1 with TRBJ1-2; no clear D. Germline CDR1 MNHNS, CDR2 SASEGT. The CDR3 consists of 12 residues. V was trimmed by 2 bases and J by 2 bases, leaving 3 bases between them. Here the CDR3 reads CASSENNYGYTF. CDR3 DNA: TGTGCCAGCAGTGAAAACAACTATGGCTACACCTTC.

The CDR3 reads CASTSLEPTYGYTF. CDR3 DNA sequence: TGTGCCAGCACTTCCCTCGAGCCGACCTATGGCTACACCTTC. The chain carries TRBV28 and TRBJ1-2; unclear D gene. The V end lost 7 bases, the J end lost 4 bases, and 16 bases lay between the germline ends. The CDR3 runs to 14 residues. Looked up from germline, CDR1 is MDHEN and CDR2 is SYDVKM.

This clonotype was detected many times. J is TRBJ2-3 and V is TRBV30; possibly TRBD1 or TRBD2 for D (5 bases each). V lost 3 bases and J 0 bases, leaving 10 bases between the germline ends. Germline CDR1 GTSNPN, CDR2 SVGIG (reference sequence). The CDR3 extends over 14 amino acids. As DNA, the CDR3 is TGTGCCTGGAGGGTGAGGGGTAGCACAGATACGCAGTATTTT. Protein sequence: CAWRVRGSTDTQYF.

The table lists this clonotype with many counts. The chain is built from TRBV6-1 and TRBJ2-5; 7 nucleotides agree with TRBD2. The germline V gene encodes CDR1 MNHNS and CDR2 SASEGT. V was clipped by 6 bases and J by 3 bases; unmatched bases: 10. The length of the CDR3 is 15 residues. CDR3 sequence: CASRRGGLAEETQYF. DNA for the CDR3: TGTGCCAGCAGGAGAGGAGGGCTAGCGGAAGAGACCCAGTACTTC.

This clonotype was detected ten times or more. The V gene is TRBV18, the J gene TRBJ2-7, with D possibly TRBD1 on 5 matching bases. Germline CDR1 reads KGHSH; CDR2 reads LQKENI. Trimming removed 1 base from V and 0 bases from J, with 10 bases in between. This CDR3 comprises 15 residues. CDR3 residues: CASSPQGRLSYEQYF. CDR3 DNA: TGTGCCAGCTCACCACAGGGGCGTCTCTCCTACGAGCAGTACTTC. The entire variable domain, with the rest obtained from reference TRBV18 and TRBJ2-7, is as follows: NAGVMQNPRHLVRRRGQEARLRCSPMKGHSHVYWYRQLPEEGLKFMVYLQKENIIDESGMPKERFSAEFPKEGPSILRIQQVVRGDSAAYFCASSPQGRLSYEQYFGPGTRLTVT.

There are many counts of this clonotype. V is TRBV10-3 and J is TRBJ2-4, with 7 positions matching TRBD2. CDR1 and CDR2 from the germline V gene are ENHRY and SYGVKD. V was clipped by 4 bases and J by 5 bases; unmatched bases: 5. The CDR3 length is 14 residues. CDR3 residues: CAISVSGRENIQYF. The CDR3 DNA reads TGTGCCATCAGTGTTTCTGGGAGGGAAAACATTCAGTACTTC.

There are a few counts of this clonotype. The chain is built from TRBV20-1 and TRBJ1-4; D may be TRBD1 (5 bases). V was cut by 6 bases and J by 4 bases, with 18 bases left in between. The germline V gene encodes CDR1 DFQATT and CDR2 SNEGSKA (reference sequence). The CDR3 is made up of 15 amino acids. The CDR3 DNA follows: TGCAGTGCCCTCGACAGTCCTTCGGGTAATGAAAAACTGTTTTTT. Protein product: CSALDSPSGNEKLFF.

This clonotype was seen many times. The chain recombines TRBV3-1 with TRBJ2-7; D gene ambiguous. CDR1 is LGHDT and CDR2 is YNNKEL in the germline V gene (reference sequence). V was shortened by 0 bases and J by 4 bases, with 7 bases between the two germline ends. This CDR3 is 13 amino acids long. The CDR3 bases are TGTGCCAGCAGCCAAGATCTTCGGTACGAGCAGTACTTC. It yields the protein CASSQDLRYEQYF.

The DNA of the CDR3 is TGCAGCGTTGAAGGACAGGGGCATGGCTACACCTTC. Translating gives CSVEGQGHGYTF. V usage is TRBV29-1 and J usage is TRBJ1-2; TRBD1 agrees at 8 bases. This CDR3 has 12 amino acids. Losses at the gene ends were 1 base for V and 6 bases for J; bases not matched to a gene: 1. Germline V gene data show CDR1 as SQVTM and CDR2 as ANQGSEA.

As concerns this clonotype: This could be a read error, since a much larger clone is one nucleotide away. The chain links TRBV4-1 to TRBJ1-4, with unresolved D. The CDR3 loop spans 15 amino acids. V shed 1 base and J shed 7 bases, with 13 bases lying between them. The germline gives CDR1 MGHRA, CDR2 YSYEKL. CDR3 in amino acids: CASSQVGSLSEKLFF. The CDR3 nucleotides are TGCGCCAGCAGCCAAGTGGGCAGCCTTAGTGAAAAACTGTTTTTT.

This clonotype was picked up many times. V gene TRBV30 combines with J gene TRBJ1-5; D not resolved. From germline, CDR1 is GTSNPN and CDR2 SVGIG (reference sequence). The ends were cut back, 1 base at V and 4 bases at J, with 8 bases in the middle. The CDR3 runs 13 residues. CDR3 sequence reads: CAWSGYPNQPQHF. The DNA for the CDR3 is TGTGCCTGGAGTGGGTACCCAAATCAGCCCCAGCATTTT.

Concerning this clonotype itself: This may arise from a read error, as a much more abundant clone is one base away. V gene TRBV11-2 combines with J gene TRBJ1-2; D not resolved. Trimming took 4 bases from V and 8 from J, leaving 17 bases between them. Germline V lookup: CDR1 SGHAT, CDR2 FQNNGV. The CDR3 is made up of 14 amino acids. CDR3 nucleotides: TGTGCCAGCAGCTCCCGACGGGGAGTCGGCGGCTACACCTTC. Translating gives CASSSRRGVGGYTF.

This clonotype was counted many times. The chain uses TRBV5-6 and TRBJ2-5, with 14 bases matching TRBD2. The CDR3 is 16 amino acids. V gave up 5 bases and J gave up 6 bases; unmatched junction bases: 9. Germline V gene data show CDR1 as SGHDT and CDR2 as YYEEEE. The CDR3 spells CASRTGLAGVGQTQYF. The CDR3 DNA sequence: TGTGCCAGCAGGACGGGACTAGCGGGAGTGGGACAGACCCAGTACTTC.

This clonotype has only a few counts. This rearrangement joins TRBV5-8 to TRBJ1-2, with D perhaps TRBD1 (5 bases). V lost 4 bases and J lost 0, with 10 bases in between. CDR3 length equals 14 residues. The germline V gene encodes CDR1 SGHTS and CDR2 YDEGEE. In DNA form, the CDR3 reads TGTGCCAGCAGCCTTTCGACAGCTAACTATGGCTACACCTTC. Protein product: CASSLSTANYGYTF.